Listed below are T cell receptor beta chains from one sample, sequenced in a study of blood T cell repertoires in COVID-19. This table comes from immunoSEQ multiplex PCR, and its TCRdb copy is limited to in-frame clones, with some not included. This sample has some 62,000 clones, with roughly 85% found just once. The specimen was peripheral blood. All receptors come from a human donor in a cohort sampled during active COVID-19. The CDR3 runs from the conserved cysteine through the conserved F or W. D genes are given only for firm matches. Clone size, where shown, is once, few, many, or a class for clones that have expanded.

>TRBV7-9|TRBD1|TRBJ2-5|-
TGTGCCAGCAGCTTATTCGGGACAGCCCAAGAGACCCAGTACTTC
CASSLFGTAQETQYF
>TRBV3-1/TRBV3-2|-|TRBJ2-3|few
TGTGCCAGCAGCATTGGACCAGGGGATACGCAGTATTTT
CASSIGPGDTQYF
>TRBV7-9|-|TRBJ1-2|-
TGTGCCAGCAGCTTAGACAGGGTTAACTATGGCTACACCTTC
CASSLDRVNYGYTF
>TRBV10-1|TRBD2|TRBJ2-7|-
TGCGCCAGTGCCACTAGCGTTGGCGAGCAGTACTTC
CASATSVGEQYF
>TRBV5-1|-|TRBJ1-4|-
TGCGCCAGCAGTAGAGGGGAAAAACTGTTTTTT
CASSRGEKLFF
>TRBV18|TRBD1|TRBJ2-7|-
TGTGCCAGCTCACCGTCGACAGGGATTAGCTACGAGCAGTACTTC
CASSPSTGISYEQYF
>TRBV29-1|TRBD1|TRBJ2-4|-
TGCAGCGTGGGGACAGGGCAGCGGTACTTC
CSVGTGQRYF
>TRBV7-2|-|TRBJ1-3|-
TGTGCCAGCAGCTTAGGCAGGGAGGACACCATATATTTT
CASSLGREDTIYF
>TRBV7-3|-|TRBJ1-1|-
TGTGCCAGCAGCTCTCAGGGTGGGGTCACTGAAGCTTTCTTT
CASSSQGGVTEAFF
>TRBV19|-|TRBJ2-2|-
TGTGCCAGTAACAGGGACACCGGGGAGCTGTTTTTT
CASNRDTGELFF
>TRBV5-8|TRBD2|TRBJ2-2|-
TGTGCCAGCAGGAAAGGAGCGGGAGGCCTCACCGGGGAGCTGTTTTTT
CASRKGAGGLTGELFF
>TRBV20-1|TRBD2|TRBJ2-1|-
TGCAGTGCTAGTTCCGGGAGGAATGAGCAGTTCTTC
CSASSGRNEQFF
>TRBV28|-|TRBJ1-2|-
TGTGCCAGCAGTACCGGCGGAGGGGATGGCTACACCTTC
CASSTGGGDGYTF
>TRBV28|TRBD2|TRBJ2-3|-
TGTGCCAGCGGGAGGGCCACAGATACGCAGTATTTT
CASGRATDTQYF
>TRBV11-3|TRBD1|TRBJ1-2|-
TGTGCCAGCAGCTTCTTAACAGGGGGCCGTTATGGCTACACCTTC
CASSFLTGGRYGYTF
>TRBV2|-|TRBJ2-5|-
TGTGCCAGCAGCCGCACAGGGGGGGAAAGAGAGACCCAGTACTTC
CASSRTGGERETQYF
>TRBV7-2|TRBD1|TRBJ2-5|-
TGTGCCAGCAGCCGGGACAGGGGGAGGCAAGAGACCCAGTACTTC
CASSRDRGRQETQYF
>TRBV3-1/TRBV3-2|-|TRBJ2-3|-
TGTGCCAGCAGCCAAGGGTGGGGAGGAGGCACAGATACGCAGTATTTT
CASSQGWGGGTDTQYF
>TRBV24-1|-|TRBJ1-1|medium-sized
TGTGCCACCAGACCGGGGGGAGTGGACACTGAAGCTTTCTTT
CATRPGGVDTEAFF
>TRBV6-5|TRBD1|TRBJ2-5|once
TGTGCCAGCGACAGGGGGAATACTCAAGAGACCCAGTACTTC
CASDRGNTQETQYF
>TRBV4-1|-|TRBJ2-1|-
TGCGCCAGCAGCCAAGGGGTAGTACCTTTGCTCCCTAACAGTGAGCAGTTCTTC
CASSQGVVPLLPNSEQFF
>TRBV11-2|TRBD2|TRBJ2-1|-
TGTGCCAGCAGCTTAGGGAGGTTTAGCGGGAGGAAAAATGAGCAGTTCTTC
CASSLGRFSGRKNEQFF
>TRBV4-3|-|TRBJ2-4|-
TGCGCCAGCAGCCAAGAGGGGCCTACCACACTAGCCAAAAACATTCAGTACTTC
CASSQEGPTTLAKNIQYF
>TRBV6-5|-|TRBJ1-2|-
TGTGCCAGCAGTTACCAGGGACTAGGGTATGGCTACACCTTC
CASSYQGLGYGYTF
>TRBV11-2|-|TRBJ1-1|-
TGTGCCAGCAGCTATTCCGGGACCACAGGGCCTGAAGCTTTCTTT
CASSYSGTTGPEAFF
>TRBV30|-|TRBJ2-3|-
TGTGCCTGGAGTCTCACAGATACGCAGTATTTT
CAWSLTDTQYF
>TRBV12-3/TRBV12-4|-|TRBJ2-1|few
-
CASSFGSGSSLFF
>TRBV11-2|TRBD2|TRBJ2-3|-
TGTGCCAGCAGCTTGGGGGTGACTAGCGGGAGGTGGGGCACAGATACGCAGTATTTT
CASSLGVTSGRWGTDTQYF
>TRBV5-1|-|TRBJ1-1|-
TGCGCCAGCAGCTTATGGGCTGGGGCGAACACTGAAGCTTTCTTT
CASSLWAGANTEAFF
>TRBV19|-|TRBJ2-7|-
TGTGCCAGTAGTATCAGTGAGGGTTCCTACGAGCAGTACTTC
CASSISEGSYEQYF
>TRBV5-1|TRBD1|TRBJ1-5|-
TGCGCCAGCAGCTTAGGGACAGGGAGTCAGCCCCAGCATTTT
CASSLGTGSQPQHF
>TRBV2|-|TRBJ2-7|-
TGTGCCAGCAAGAGAGAGGGTATGGTCCACGAGCAGTACTTC
CASKREGMVHEQYF
>TRBV7-9|TRBD1|TRBJ1-4|-
TGTGCCAGCAGCTTTGGGACAGTCGCCGAGGAAAAACTGTTTTTT
CASSFGTVAEEKLFF
>TRBV9|TRBD2|TRBJ2-1|-
TGTGCCAGCAGCGTACAAACTAGCGGGAGGTGGGATGAGCAGTTCTTC
CASSVQTSGRWDEQFF
>TRBV19|TRBD2|TRBJ2-7|-
TGTGCCAGTAGTCCGCACGCCGGGACTAGCGGGGGGAAATACGAGCAGTACTTC
CASSPHAGTSGGKYEQYF
>TRBV9|TRBD2|TRBJ2-1|-
TGTGCCAGCAGCGAGACCTGGACTAGATCCAATGAGCAGTTCTTC
CASSETWTRSNEQFF
>TRBV5-8|TRBD1|TRBJ2-7|-
TGTGCCAGCAGCCTTGGGACAGGGTATTATTACGAGCAGTACTTC
CASSLGTGYYYEQYF
>TRBV7-2|-|TRBJ2-7|-
TGTGCCAGCAGCTTTGGCGGTGCCTCTAATTACGAGCAGTACTTC
CASSFGGASNYEQYF
>TRBV6-4|TRBD2|TRBJ2-3|-
TGTGCCAGCAGCAAAGCGGGAGGCACGGATACGCAGTATTTT
CASSKAGGTDTQYF
>TRBV3-1/TRBV3-2|TRBD2|TRBJ2-3|once
TGTGCCAGCAGCCAAGGAAGTCTAGCGGGGTCTAGCACAGATACGCAGTATTTT
CASSQGSLAGSSTDTQYF
>TRBV10-3|-|TRBJ2-6|-
TGTGCCATCAGTGCGGGGAACTCTGGGGCCAACGTCCTGACTTTC
CAISAGNSGANVLTF
>TRBV5-1|TRBD1|TRBJ2-7|-
TGCGCCAGCAGCTTGCTACCTCCGGGACAGGGCTCCTACGAGCAGTACTTC
CASSLLPPGQGSYEQYF
>TRBV2|TRBD1|TRBJ2-7|-
TGTGCCAGTGACCCGGGACAGGGGGCCTACGAGCAGTACTTC
CASDPGQGAYEQYF
>TRBV6-1|TRBD1|TRBJ2-7|-
TGTGCCAGCAGTGAAGCATGGGGACAGGGGTTTTACGAGCAGTACTTC
CASSEAWGQGFYEQYF
>TRBV5-1|TRBD2|TRBJ2-7|-
TGCGCCAGCAGCTTGAGGACTAGTTCCTACGAGCAGTACTTC
CASSLRTSSYEQYF
>TRBV4-2|-|TRBJ1-5|-
TGTGCCAGCAGCCACAGGGGTGGCAATCAGCCCCAGCATTTT
CASSHRGGNQPQHF
>TRBV5-4|-|TRBJ2-7|-
TGTGCCAGCAGCTTGGAAGGCAGGACCTACGAGCAGTACTTC
CASSLEGRTYEQYF